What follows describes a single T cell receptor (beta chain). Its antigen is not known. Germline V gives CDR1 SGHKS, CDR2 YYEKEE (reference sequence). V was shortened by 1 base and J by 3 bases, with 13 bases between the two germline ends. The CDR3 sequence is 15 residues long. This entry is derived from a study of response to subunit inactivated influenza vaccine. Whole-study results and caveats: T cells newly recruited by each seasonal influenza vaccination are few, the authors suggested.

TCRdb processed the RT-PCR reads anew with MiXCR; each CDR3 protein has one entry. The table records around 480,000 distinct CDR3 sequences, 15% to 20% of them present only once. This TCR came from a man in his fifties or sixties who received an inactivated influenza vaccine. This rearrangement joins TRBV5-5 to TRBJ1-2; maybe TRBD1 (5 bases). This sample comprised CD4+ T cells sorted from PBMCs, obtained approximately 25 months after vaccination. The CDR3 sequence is CASSLTGRGDYGYTF. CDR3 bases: TGTGCCAGCAGCTTGACGGGACGTGGGGACTATGGCTACACCTTC. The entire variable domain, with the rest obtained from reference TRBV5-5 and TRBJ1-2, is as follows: DAGVTQSPTHLIKTRGQQVTLRCSPISGHKSVSWYQQVLGQGPQFIFQYYEKEERGRGNFPDRFSARQFPNYSSELNVNALLLGDSALYLCASSLTGRGDYGYTFGSGTRLTVV.